This entry lists 11 T cell receptor beta chains sequenced from one sample in a study of T-cell reconstitution after alpha-beta-depleted transplantation in children. Unique molecular identifiers were incorporated into the prepared TCRbeta library. TCRdb re-called the PCR reads through MiXCR, storing one row per CDR3 protein. The table has roughly 350,000 distinct CDR3 sequences, about a tenth seen once. The specimen was PBMCs from the stem cell graft donor, collected from the stem cell graft. The receptors were gathered from a human donor who donated a stem cell graft to a child with acute lymphoblastic leukemia.

This clonotype was detected only a few times. V and J are TRBV29-1 and TRBJ2-2, with 7 nucleotides matching TRBD2. The CDR3 sequence is 14 residues long. Germline loops: CDR1 SQVTM, CDR2 ANQGSEA. The trim removed 1 base at V and 3 bases at J, leaving 2 bases unmatched. The CDR3: CSVEASGDTGELFF. The CDR3 DNA reads TGCAGCGTTGAAGCTAGCGGAGACACCGGGGAGCTGTTTTTT.

The CDR3, as DNA: TGTGCCAGCAGCCGCCCGGGGGTGGTTAAAGAGACCCAGTACTTC. This gives the protein CASSRPGVVKETQYF. V gene TRBV7-9 combines with J gene TRBJ2-5; D perhaps matches TRBD2 (6 bases). V lost 5 bases and J 3 bases, leaving 16 bases between the germline ends. Germline V gives CDR1 SEHNR, CDR2 FQNEAQ (reference sequence). This CDR3 has 15 amino acids.

In this sample, this clonotype turned up many times. V usage is TRBV6-2 or TRBV6-3 and J usage is TRBJ2-7, with D uncertain. The CDR3 covers 18 residues. The V and J ends lost 5 bases and 2 bases respectively, with 25 bases between them. The germline CDR1 and CDR2 sequences are MNHEY and SVGEGT. The CDR3 is CASSRTPLLGITAYEQYF. Written as DNA, the CDR3 is TGTGCCAGCAGTCGGACCCCCTTACTGGGGATCACCGCCTACGAGCAGTACTTC.

At least ten counts were recorded for this clonotype. The V call is TRBV5-1, the J call TRBJ1-3; 7 bases are a match to TRBD1. This CDR3 region has 16 residues. Trimming took 0 bases from V and 1 from J; bases not matched to a gene: 4. Germline V gene sequence: CDR1 SGHRS, CDR2 YFSETQ. The CDR3 coding sequence is TGCGCCAGCAGCTTGGAAGGGGGCGCGTCTGGAAACACCATATATTTT. Encoded protein: CASSLEGGASGNTIYF.

This clonotype occurred a few times. J is TRBJ2-1 and V is TRBV28; the D gene is possibly TRBD1 (5 bases). CDR3 size: 14 residues. Trimming shortened V by 11 bases and J by 7 bases, and 21 bases separated the two germline ends. CDR1 and CDR2 (germline): MDHEN, SYDVKM. CDR3: CAPSWCQGGNEQFF. The CDR3 DNA reads as TGTGCCCCTAGTTGGTGTCAGGGCGGAAATGAGCAGTTCTTC.

This clonotype was detected a few times. The chain uses TRBV6-1 and TRBJ2-1; 16 nucleotides agree with TRBD2. V lost 6 bases, J lost 7 bases, and 3 bases stayed unmatched. This CDR3 contains 15 residues. Germline V CDR1 and CDR2: MNHNS, SASEGT. The CDR3 DNA reads TGTGCCAGCAGGGGACTAGCGGGAGGGCTTAATGAGCAGTTCTTC. Residues: CASRGLAGGLNEQFF.

This clonotype was found a few times. The chain carries TRBV10-3 and TRBJ2-1; 9 nucleotides line up with TRBD2. The CDR3 spans 15 residues. CDR1 is ENHRY and CDR2 is SYGVKD in the germline V gene. Trimming took 0 bases from V and 9 from J; bases not matched to a gene: 6. CDR3 coding DNA: TGTGCCATCAGTGAGTCGGGGGGACTAGCTGGTGAGCAGTTCTTC. As protein: CAISESGGLAGEQFF.

The chain recombines TRBV20-1 with TRBJ1-5; no definite D call. This CDR3 has 14 amino acids. Looked up from germline, CDR1 is DFQATT and CDR2 is SNEGSKA (reference sequence). The germline V and J ends were trimmed by 0 bases and 0 bases, with 6 bases remaining between them. The CDR3 DNA sequence: TGCAGTGCTAGAGACGTCTATAGCAATCAGCCCCAGCATTTT. The encoded protein is CSARDVYSNQPQHF.

The chain combines TRBV5-6 with TRBJ2-6, with D possibly called TRBD1 or TRBD2 (5 bases each). The CDR3 extends over 19 amino acids. Germline V gene lookup returns CDR1 SGHDT and CDR2 YYEEEE. V dropped 3 bases and J dropped 0 bases, with 19 bases sitting between them. CDR3 region: CASSSLRGPHSSGANVLTF. The DNA of the CDR3 is TGTGCCAGCAGCTCCCTTCGGGGCCCGCACAGCTCTGGGGCCAACGTCCTGACTTTC.

This clonotype has just a few counts. The chain couples TRBV7-2 to TRBJ2-1, with D hard to call. CDR3 length: 14 residues. The ends were cut back, 3 bases at V and 2 bases at J, with 8 bases in the middle. Per the germline V gene, CDR1 is SGHTA and CDR2 is FQGNSA. CDR3 amino acids: CASSFTRAYNEQFF. CDR3 bases: TGTGCCAGCAGCTTTACCCGGGCCTACAATGAGCAGTTCTTC.

The rearrangement links TRBV7-3 to TRBJ1-5, with D tentatively TRBD1 (5 bases). CDR3 length: 13 amino acids. V lost 2 bases and J lost 11, with 13 bases in between. Per the germline V gene, CDR1 is SGHTA and CDR2 is FQGTGA. The CDR3 region is CASSLGRDGAQHF. CDR3 in DNA: TGTGCCAGCAGCTTAGGAAGGGACGGAGCCCAGCATTTT.